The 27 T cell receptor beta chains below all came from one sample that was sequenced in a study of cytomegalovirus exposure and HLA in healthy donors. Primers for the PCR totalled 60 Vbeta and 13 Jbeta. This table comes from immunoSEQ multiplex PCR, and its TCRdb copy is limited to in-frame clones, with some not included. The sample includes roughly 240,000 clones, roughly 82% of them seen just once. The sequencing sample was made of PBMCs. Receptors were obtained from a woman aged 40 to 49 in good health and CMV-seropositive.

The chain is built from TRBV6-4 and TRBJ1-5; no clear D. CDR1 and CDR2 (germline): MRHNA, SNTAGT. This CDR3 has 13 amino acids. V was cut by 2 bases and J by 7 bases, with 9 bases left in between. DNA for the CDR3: TGTGCCAGCAGTGACGAGGAAGGCCAGCCCCAGCATTTT. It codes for CASSDEEGQPQHF.

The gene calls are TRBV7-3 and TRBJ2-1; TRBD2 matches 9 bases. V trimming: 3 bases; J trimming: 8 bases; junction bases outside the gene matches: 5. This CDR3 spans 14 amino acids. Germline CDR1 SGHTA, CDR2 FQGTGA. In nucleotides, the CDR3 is TGTGCCAGCAGCTTGAGCGGGGGGAGGGATGAGCAGTTCTTC. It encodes CASSLSGGRDEQFF.

The CDR3 nucleotides are TGTGCCAGCTCACCAGGCAAATTGAGGGACAGGGGCCACGAGCAGTACTTC. Translating it yields CASSPGKLRDRGHEQYF. The V gene is TRBV18, the J gene TRBJ2-7; 10 nucleotides line up with TRBD1. Trimming took 2 bases from V and 5 from J; bases not matched to a gene: 12. CDR1 and CDR2 (germline): KGHSH, LQKENI. The CDR3 runs to 17 residues. Based on the CDR3 plus reference TRBV18 and TRBJ2-7, the full variable domain is NAGVMQNPRHLVRRRGQEARLRCSPMKGHSHVYWYRQLPEEGLKFMVYLQKENIIDESGMPKERFSAEFPKEGPSILRIQQVVRGDSAAYFCASSPGKLRDRGHEQYFGPGTRLTVT.

CDR3 sequence (DNA): TGTGCCAGCAGTTACTCGCAAAGGGAGGGAGGAAACACCATATATTTT. This encodes CASSYSQREGGNTIYF. The rearrangement uses TRBV6-5 and TRBJ1-3; D gene uncertain. Looked up from germline, CDR1 is MNHEY and CDR2 is SVGAGI. The CDR3 contains 16 residues. Trimming stripped 0 bases from V and 4 bases from J, with 13 bases between.

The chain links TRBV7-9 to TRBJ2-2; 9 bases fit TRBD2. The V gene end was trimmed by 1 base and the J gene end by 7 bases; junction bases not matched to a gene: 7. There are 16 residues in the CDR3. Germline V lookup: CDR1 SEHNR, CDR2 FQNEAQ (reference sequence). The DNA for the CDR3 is TGTGCCAGCAGCTTAGGGCTAGCGGGATCCATCGGGGAGCTGTTTTTT. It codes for CASSLGLAGSIGELFF.

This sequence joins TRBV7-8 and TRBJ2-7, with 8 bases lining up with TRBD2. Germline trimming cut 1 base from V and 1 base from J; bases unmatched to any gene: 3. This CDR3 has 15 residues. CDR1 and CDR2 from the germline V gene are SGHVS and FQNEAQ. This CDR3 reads CASSLGTSRSYEQYF. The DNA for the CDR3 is TGTGCCAGCAGCTTAGGGACTAGCAGATCCTACGAGCAGTACTTC.

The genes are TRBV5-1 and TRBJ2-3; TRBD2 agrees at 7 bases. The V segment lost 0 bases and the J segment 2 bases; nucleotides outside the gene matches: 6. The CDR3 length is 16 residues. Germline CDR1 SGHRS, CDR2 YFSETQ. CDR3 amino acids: CASSLAAGVSTDTQYF. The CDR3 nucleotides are TGCGCCAGCAGCTTGGCGGCGGGAGTTTCCACAGATACGCAGTATTTT.

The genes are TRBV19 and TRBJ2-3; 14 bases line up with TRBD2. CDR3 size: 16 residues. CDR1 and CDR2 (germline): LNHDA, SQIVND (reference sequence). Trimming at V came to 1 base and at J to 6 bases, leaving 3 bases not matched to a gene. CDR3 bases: TGTGCCAGTAGTATAGGCGGGACTAGCGGGAGTGATACGCAGTATTTT. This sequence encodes CASSIGGTSGSDTQYF.

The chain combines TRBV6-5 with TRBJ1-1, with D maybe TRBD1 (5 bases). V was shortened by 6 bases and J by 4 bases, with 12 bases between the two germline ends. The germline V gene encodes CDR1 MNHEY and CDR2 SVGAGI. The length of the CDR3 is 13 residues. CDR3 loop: CASRFQGGTEAFF. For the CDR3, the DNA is TGTGCCAGCAGATTTCAGGGAGGCACTGAAGCTTTCTTT.

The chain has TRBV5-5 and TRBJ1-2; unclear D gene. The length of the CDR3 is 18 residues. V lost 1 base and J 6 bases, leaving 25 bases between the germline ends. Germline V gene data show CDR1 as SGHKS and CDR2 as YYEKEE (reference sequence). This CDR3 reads CASSLSLRTATTLNGYTF. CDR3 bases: TGTGCCAGCAGCTTGTCTCTGCGAACTGCTACGACTTTAAATGGCTACACCTTC.

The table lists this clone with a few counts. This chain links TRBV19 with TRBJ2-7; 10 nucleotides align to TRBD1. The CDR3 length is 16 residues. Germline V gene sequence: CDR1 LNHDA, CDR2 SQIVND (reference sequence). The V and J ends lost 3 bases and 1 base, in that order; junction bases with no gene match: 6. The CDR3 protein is CASSIGQGEISYEQYF. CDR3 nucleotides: TGTGCCAGTAGTATCGGACAGGGGGAAATTTCCTACGAGCAGTACTTC.

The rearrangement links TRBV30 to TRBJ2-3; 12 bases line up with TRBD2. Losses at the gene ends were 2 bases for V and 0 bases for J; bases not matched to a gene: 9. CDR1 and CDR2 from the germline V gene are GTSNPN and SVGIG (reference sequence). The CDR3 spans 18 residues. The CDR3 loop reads CAWSRELAGGLSTDTQYF. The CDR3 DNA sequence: TGTGCCTGGAGTAGAGAACTAGCGGGGGGCCTTAGCACAGATACGCAGTATTTT.

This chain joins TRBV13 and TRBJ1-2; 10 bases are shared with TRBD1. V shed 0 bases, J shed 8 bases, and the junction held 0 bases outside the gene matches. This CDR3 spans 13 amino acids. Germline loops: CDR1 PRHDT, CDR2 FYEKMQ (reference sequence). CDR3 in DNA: TGTGCCAGCAGCTTAGGGACAGGGGGCGGCTACACCTTC. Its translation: CASSLGTGGGYTF.

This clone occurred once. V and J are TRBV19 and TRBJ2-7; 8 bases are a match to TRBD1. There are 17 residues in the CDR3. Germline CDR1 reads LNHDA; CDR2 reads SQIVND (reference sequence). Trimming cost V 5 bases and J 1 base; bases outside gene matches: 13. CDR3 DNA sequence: TGTGCCAGTAGTGTTAGGGCGGACAGGGCCTCATCCTACGAGCAGTACTTC. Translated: CASSVRADRASSYEQYF.

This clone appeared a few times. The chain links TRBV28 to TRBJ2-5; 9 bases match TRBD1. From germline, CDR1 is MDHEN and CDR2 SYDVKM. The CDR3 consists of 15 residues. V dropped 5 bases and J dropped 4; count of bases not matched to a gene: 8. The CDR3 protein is CASSLGDRDRETQYF. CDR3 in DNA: TGTGCCAGCAGTCTCGGGGACAGGGACCGAGAGACCCAGTACTTC.

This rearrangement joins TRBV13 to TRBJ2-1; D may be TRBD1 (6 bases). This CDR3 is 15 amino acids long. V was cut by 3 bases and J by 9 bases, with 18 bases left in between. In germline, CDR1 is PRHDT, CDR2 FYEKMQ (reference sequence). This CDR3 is CASSFPRDTWGEQFF. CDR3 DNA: TGTGCCAGCAGCTTTCCTCGGGACACTTGGGGTGAGCAGTTCTTC. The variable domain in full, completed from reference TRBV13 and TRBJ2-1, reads AAGVIQSPRHLIKEKRETATLKCYPIPRHDTVYWYQQGPGQDPQFLISFYEKMQSDKGSIPDRFSAQQFSDYHSELNMSSLELGDSALYFCASSFPRDTWGEQFFGPGTRLTVL.

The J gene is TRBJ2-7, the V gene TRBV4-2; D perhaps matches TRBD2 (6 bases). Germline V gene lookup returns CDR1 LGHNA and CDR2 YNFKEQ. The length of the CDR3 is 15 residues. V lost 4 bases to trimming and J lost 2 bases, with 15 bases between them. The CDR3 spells CASSLGRDSAYEQYF. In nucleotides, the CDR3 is TGTGCCAGCAGCCTGGGGCGGGACTCGGCCTACGAGCAGTACTTC.

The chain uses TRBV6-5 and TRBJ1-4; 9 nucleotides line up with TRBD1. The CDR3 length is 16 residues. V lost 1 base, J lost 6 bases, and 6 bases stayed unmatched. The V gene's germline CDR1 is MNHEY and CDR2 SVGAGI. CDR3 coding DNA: TGTGCCAGCAGTTACTACATCGGACAGGGGCATGAAAAACTGTTTTTT. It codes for CASSYYIGQGHEKLFF.

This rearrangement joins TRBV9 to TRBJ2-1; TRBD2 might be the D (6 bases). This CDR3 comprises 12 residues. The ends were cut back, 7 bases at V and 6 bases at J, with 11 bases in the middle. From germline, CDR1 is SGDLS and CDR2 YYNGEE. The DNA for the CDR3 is TGTGCCAGCGGCCCCGGGGGCAATGAGCAGTTCTTC. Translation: CASGPGGNEQFF.

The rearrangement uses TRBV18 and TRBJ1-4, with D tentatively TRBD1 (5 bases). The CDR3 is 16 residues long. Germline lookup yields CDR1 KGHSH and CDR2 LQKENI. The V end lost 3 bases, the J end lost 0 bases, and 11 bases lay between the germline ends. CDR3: CASSPGTPTTNEKLFF. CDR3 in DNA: TGTGCCAGCTCACCCGGGACTCCTACAACTAATGAAAAACTGTTTTTT.

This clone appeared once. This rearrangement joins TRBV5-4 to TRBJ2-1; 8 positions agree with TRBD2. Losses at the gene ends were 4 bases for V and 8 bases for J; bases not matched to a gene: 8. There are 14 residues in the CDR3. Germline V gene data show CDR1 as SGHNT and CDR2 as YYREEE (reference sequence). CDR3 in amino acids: CASSQKSGGDEQFF. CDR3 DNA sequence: TGTGCCAGCAGCCAAAAGTCGGGGGGGGATGAGCAGTTCTTC.

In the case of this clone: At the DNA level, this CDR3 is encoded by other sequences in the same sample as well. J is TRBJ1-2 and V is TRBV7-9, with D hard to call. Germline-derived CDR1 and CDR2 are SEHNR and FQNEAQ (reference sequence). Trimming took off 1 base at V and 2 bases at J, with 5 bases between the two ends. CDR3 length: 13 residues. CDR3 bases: TGTGCCAGCAGCTTAGGGCAAAACTATGGCTACACCTTC. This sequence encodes CASSLGQNYGYTF. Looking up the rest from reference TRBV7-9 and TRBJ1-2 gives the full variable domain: DTGVSQNPRHKITKRGQNVTFRCDPISEHNRLYWYRQTLGQGPEFLTYFQNEAQLEKSRLLSDRFSAERPKGSFSTLEIQRTEQGDSAMYLCASSLGQNYGYTFGSGTRLTVV.

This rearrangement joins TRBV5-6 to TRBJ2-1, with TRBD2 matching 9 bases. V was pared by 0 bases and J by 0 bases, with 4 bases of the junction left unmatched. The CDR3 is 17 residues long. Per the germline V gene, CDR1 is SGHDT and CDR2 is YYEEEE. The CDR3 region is CASSLASGTSSYNEQFF. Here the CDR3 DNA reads TGTGCCAGCAGCTTGGCTAGCGGGACTAGCTCCTACAATGAGCAGTTCTTC.

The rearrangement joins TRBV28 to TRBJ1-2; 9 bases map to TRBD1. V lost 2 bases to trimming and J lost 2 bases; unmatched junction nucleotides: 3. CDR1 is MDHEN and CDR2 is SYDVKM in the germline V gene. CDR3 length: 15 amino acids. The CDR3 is CASSLGDRANYGYTF. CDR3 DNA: TGTGCCAGCAGTTTAGGGGACAGGGCAAACTATGGCTACACCTTC.

The CDR3 loop reads CASSQVPWEETYEQYF. The CDR3 region has the DNA TGTGCCAGCAGCCAAGTTCCATGGGAGGAGACCTACGAGCAGTACTTC. The J gene is TRBJ2-7, the V gene TRBV14, with D possibly matching TRBD2 (6 bases). There are 16 residues in the CDR3. The germline V and J ends were trimmed by 1 base and 2 bases, with 15 bases remaining between them. Germline V gives CDR1 SGHDN, CDR2 FVKESK.

The CDR3 DNA follows: TGCGCCAGCAGCTGGGGGGGACAGGTTTCCAATGAGCAGTTCTTC. Its translation is CASSWGGQVSNEQFF. This chain links TRBV5-1 with TRBJ2-1, with a weak D call TRBD1 (8 bases). The germline CDR1 and CDR2 sequences are SGHRS and YFSETQ. CDR3 length: 15 residues. Trimming left V 3 bases short and J 6 bases short, with 16 bases between.

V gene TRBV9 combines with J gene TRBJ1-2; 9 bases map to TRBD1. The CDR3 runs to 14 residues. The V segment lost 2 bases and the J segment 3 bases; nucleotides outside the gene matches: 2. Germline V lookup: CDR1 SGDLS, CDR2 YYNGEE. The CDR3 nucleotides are TGTGCCAGCAGCGTCCGGGACAGGGACTATGGCTACACCTTC. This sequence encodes CASSVRDRDYGYTF.